Listed below are T cell receptor beta chains from one sample, sequenced in a study of blood T cell repertoires in COVID-19. Produced via immunoSEQ multiplex PCR; TCRdb's table is partial and in-frame only. The sample consists of hundreds of thousands of clones, approximately 88% of them appearing once. Sequencing was carried out using PBMCs or T cells enriched from blood (not recorded which). All receptors come from a man aged 60 to 69 who had recovered from COVID-19. CDR3s include the opening cysteine and the closing phenylalanine or tryptophan. Fields, in order: clone size, D gene, J gene, V gene, CDR3 protein, CDR3 DNA. D genes are given only for firm matches. Clone sizes are given selectively: once, few, many, or a class where the clone is expanded.

-,TRBD2,TRBJ2-3,TRBV27,CASGIGLARDTQYF,TGTGCCAGCGGAATCGGACTAGCCAGGGATACGCAGTATTTT
-,TRBD1,TRBJ1-1,TRBV6-5,CASPPRQGETEAFF,TGTGCCAGCCCCCCCCGGCAGGGGGAGACTGAAGCTTTCTTT
-,-,TRBJ1-1,TRBV6-6,CASSPSRGEAFF,TGTGCCAGCAGCCCCTCCCGAGGGGAAGCTTTCTTT
-,-,TRBJ1-4,TRBV5-5,CASSLTVPTNEKLFF,TGTGCCAGCAGCTTGACAGTGCCAACTAATGAAAAACTGTTTTTT
-,TRBD2,TRBJ2-1,TRBV5-4,CASSLWGGNEQFF,TGTGCCAGCAGCTTGTGGGGGGGCAATGAGCAGTTCTTC
once,TRBD1,TRBJ1-2,TRBV24-1,CATSDLHSGTGKDGYTF,TGTGCCACCAGTGATCTCCATTCCGGGACAGGGAAGGATGGCTACACCTTC
-,-,TRBJ2-5,TRBV6-5,CASSSRGAQYF,TGTGCCAGCAGTTCTAGGGGTGCCCAGTACTTC
-,TRBD2,TRBJ2-7,TRBV6-2/TRBV6-3,CASTPPAGGPGEQYF,TGTGCCAGCACCCCGCCAGCGGGAGGGCCGGGGGAGCAGTACTTC
-,TRBD2,TRBJ2-1,TRBV29-1,CSVEGWLAGGEQFF,TGCAGCGTTGAAGGTTGGCTAGCGGGCGGTGAGCAGTTCTTC
-,-,TRBJ2-5,TRBV28,CASRGGGGQETQYF,TGTGCCAGCAGGGGCGGTGGGGGCCAGGAGACCCAGTACTTC
-,-,TRBJ1-1,TRBV5-4,CASSLQGWNTEAFF,TGTGCCAGCAGCTTGCAGGGGTGGAACACTGAAGCTTTCTTT
-,TRBD1,TRBJ2-7,TRBV2,CASSEQGANYEQYF,TGTGCCAGCAGTGAACAGGGGGCGAACTACGAGCAGTACTTC
-,-,TRBJ2-7,TRBV5-6,CASRSPLGQTFF,TGTGCCAGCAGGTCCCCTTTAGGACAGACTTTTTTC
-,TRBD1,TRBJ1-1,TRBV29-1,CSATGQPDPFF,TGCAGCGCCACGGGACAGCCGGATCCTTTCTTT
-,TRBD2,TRBJ2-1,TRBV9,CASSVAAGLAGGGSYNEQFF,TGTGCCAGCAGCGTAGCGGCGGGACTAGCGGGAGGGGGGTCCTACAATGAGCAGTTCTTC
-,TRBD1,TRBJ1-1,TRBV6-5,CASGRQGDTEAFF,TGTGCCAGCGGTAGACAGGGCGATACTGAAGCTTTCTTT
-,-,TRBJ1-2,TRBV7-2,CASSLDLNYGYTF,TGTGCCAGCAGCTTAGACCTAAACTATGGCTACACCTTC